This T cell receptor beta chain derives from a study of T cells in Graves' hyperthyroidism and ophthalmopathy. Whole-study context: Peripheral blood collection took place at initial diagnosis, before any treatment. Study-wide findings and caveats: Ophthalmopathy prediction by the model preceded onset by a median roughly 6 months. The authors' 13 V-J model separated ophthalmopathy from stable hyperthyroidism.

In its sample, this clonotype was seen many times. No antigen is known for it. Researchers took RNA transcripts and amplified the TCR beta CDR3 regions from them. TCR CDR3 underwent first-round RT-PCR with the HTBI primer set. Each CDR3 protein gets one entry after TCRdb re-called the multiplex PCR reads with MiXCR. The sample gives about 360,000 distinct CDR3 sequences, 25% of which show up once; less than 75% is in the top ten. Trimming removed 6 bases at V and 4 bases at J, with 11 bases between. The CDR3 has 14 residues. Per germline, CDR1 KGHDR and CDR2 SFDVKD. Each diagnosis drew on symptoms, thyroxine, TRAb, thyroid ultrasound and orbital computed tomography findings.

The chain employs TRBV24-1 and TRBJ2-2; tentatively, D is TRBD2 (5 bases). This TCR was recovered from a man aged 45-65 years with Graves' hyperthyroidism. The specimen was blood. The CDR3 region is CATSSPSFTGELFF. CDR3 in DNA: TGTGCCACCAGTTCCCCTAGCTTCACCGGGGAGCTGTTTTTT.